This T cell receptor beta chain comes out of a study of CD8 T cells in Susac syndrome. Regarding the study as a whole: An acknowledgment was made by the study that its TCR sequencing and HLA analysis involved relatively few individuals.

TCR beta sequences were obtained from blood CD8+ and CD4+ T cells. TEMRA cells were enriched by FACS, while CD8+ and CD4+ T cells were obtained through a negative isolation that was performed magnetically. Roughly 0.45 to 1 ug RNA was reverse transcribed with random hexamers. Amplification of TCR beta CDR3 spanned 54 Vbeta and 13 Jbeta via immunoSEQ multiplex PCR. In TCRdb, the immunoSEQ multiplex PCR reads were re-called with MiXCR into one record per CDR3 protein. The sample records roughly 200,000 distinct CDR3 sequences, 85% to 95% being singletons. Worth noting for this clonotype: The antigen remains undetermined.

This CDR3 is built from 12 residues. J lost 4 bases, V lost 8 bases, and 7 bases had no gene match. Germline assignment: CDR1 SQVTM and CDR2 ANQGSEA. The receptor's source is a human donor in good health. Sample: CD4+ T cells from PBMCs. The chain combines TRBV29-1 with TRBJ2-5; 7 nucleotides agree with TRBD2. Here the CDR3 reads CSFQPGGETQYF. In DNA, the CDR3 is TGCAGCTTCCAGCCGGGGGGAGAGACCCAGTACTTC.